The 5 T cell receptor beta chains listed next were all sequenced from one sample in a study of blood T cell repertoires in COVID-19 (dated by TCRdb to the early 2020s). Receptors were amplified or captured by the immunoSEQ multiplex PCR assay. TCRdb limited this immuneACCESS table to in-frame rearrangements with V and J called. A share of clones is missing; checked studies link under half to unresolved V genes, and the rest is unexplained. This sample gives hundreds of thousands of clones in total; roughly 84% of them show up just once. Jointly, the top ten make up about 3.8% of the sample. Sequencing was done on a sample of peripheral blood. The source is a woman of 80 years or more with acute or convalescent COVID-19.

The chain links TRBV7-9 to TRBJ1-1, with TRBD1 identical over 9 bases. The CDR3 runs to 13 residues. V shed 4 bases, J shed 7 bases, and the junction held 4 bases outside the gene matches. From germline, CDR1 is SEHNR and CDR2 FQNEAQ (reference sequence). The CDR3 DNA is TGTGCCAGCAGCTCGGACAGGGGAGGTGAAGCTTTCTTT. The encoded protein is CASSSDRGGEAFF.

The table lists this clone with a count of one. The chain couples TRBV24-1 to TRBJ2-3, with D unclear. Germline loops: CDR1 KGHDR, CDR2 SFDVKD. The CDR3 runs 14 residues. V gave up 5 bases and J gave up 3 bases, with 11 bases separating them. In nucleotides, the CDR3 is TGTGCCACCAGTGGAGGAGCTGTGACAGATACGCAGTATTTT. The encoded protein is CATSGGAVTDTQYF.

V is TRBV13 and J is TRBJ2-7, with 7 bases fitting TRBD2. Germline lookup yields CDR1 PRHDT and CDR2 FYEKMQ (reference sequence). The length of the CDR3 is 15 residues. Trimming at V came to 8 bases and at J to 2 bases, leaving 12 bases not matched to a gene. The CDR3 DNA is TGTGCCAGCGGCACCGGGGGGAGTATGACCTACGAGCAGTACTTC. Amino acid sequence: CASGTGGSMTYEQYF.

This rearrangement joins TRBV15 to TRBJ2-2; 9 bases agree with TRBD1. The CDR3 spans 17 residues. Germline CDR1 LNHNV, CDR2 YYDKDF (reference sequence). The junction had 13 bases not matched to a gene; V was cut back by 5 bases and J by 6 bases. The CDR3, as DNA: TGTGCCACCAGCCCACACCGTGGACAGGGGATCGCCGGGGAGCTGTTTTTT. This gives the protein CATSPHRGQGIAGELFF.

The chain has TRBV5-5 and TRBJ2-1, with TRBD2 as a possible D gene (5 bases). The CDR3 has 16 residues. Germline assignment: CDR1 SGHKS and CDR2 YYEKEE (reference sequence). V lost 0 bases and J lost 2, with 12 bases in between. CDR3 nucleotides: TGTGCCAGCAGCTTGGTAGGAAAGGGAGCCTACAATGAGCAGTTCTTC. As protein: CASSLVGKGAYNEQFF.